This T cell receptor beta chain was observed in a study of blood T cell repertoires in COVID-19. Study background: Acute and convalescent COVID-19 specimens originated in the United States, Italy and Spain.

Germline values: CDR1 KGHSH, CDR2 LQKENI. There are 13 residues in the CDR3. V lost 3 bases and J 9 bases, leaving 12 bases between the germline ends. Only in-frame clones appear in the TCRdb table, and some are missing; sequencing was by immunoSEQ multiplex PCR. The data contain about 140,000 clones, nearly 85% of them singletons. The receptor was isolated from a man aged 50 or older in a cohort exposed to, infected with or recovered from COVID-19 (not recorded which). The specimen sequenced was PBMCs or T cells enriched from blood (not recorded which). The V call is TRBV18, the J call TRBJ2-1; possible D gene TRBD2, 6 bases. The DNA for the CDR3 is TGTGCCAGCTCACCGGCCGGAGGGTCTGAGCAGTTCTTC. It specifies CASSPAGGSEQFF.